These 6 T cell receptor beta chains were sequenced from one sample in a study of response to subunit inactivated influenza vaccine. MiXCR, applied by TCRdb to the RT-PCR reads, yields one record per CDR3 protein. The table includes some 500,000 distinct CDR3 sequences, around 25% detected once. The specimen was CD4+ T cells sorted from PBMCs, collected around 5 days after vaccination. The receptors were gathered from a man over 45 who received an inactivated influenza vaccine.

CDR3 region: CSALVPTVNTEAFF. The CDR3 DNA reads as TGCAGTGCCCTCGTCCCGACGGTGAACACTGAAGCTTTCTTT. The chain uses TRBV20-1 and TRBJ1-1; D not resolved. Trimming shortened V by 6 bases and J by 0 bases, and 14 bases separated the two germline ends. Germline-derived CDR1 and CDR2 are DFQATT and SNEGSKA (reference sequence). CDR3 length equals 14 residues.

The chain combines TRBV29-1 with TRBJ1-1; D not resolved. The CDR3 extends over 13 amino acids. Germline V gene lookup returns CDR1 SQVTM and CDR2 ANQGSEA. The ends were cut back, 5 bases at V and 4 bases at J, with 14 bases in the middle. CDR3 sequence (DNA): TGCAGCGTTTCTAAAAAAGTGGGCACTGAAGCTTTCTTT. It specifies CSVSKKVGTEAFF.

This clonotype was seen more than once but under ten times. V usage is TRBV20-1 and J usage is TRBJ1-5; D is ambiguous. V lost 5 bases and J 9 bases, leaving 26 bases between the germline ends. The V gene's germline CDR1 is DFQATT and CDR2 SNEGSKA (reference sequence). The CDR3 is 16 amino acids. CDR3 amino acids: CSAAKFSSRYARPQHF. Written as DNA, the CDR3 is TGCAGTGCTGCCAAGTTCTCCTCCCGTTATGCCCGGCCCCAGCATTTT.

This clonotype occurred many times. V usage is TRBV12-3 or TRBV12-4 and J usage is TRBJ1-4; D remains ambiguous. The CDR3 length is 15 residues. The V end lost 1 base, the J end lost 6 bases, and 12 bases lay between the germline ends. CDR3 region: CASSLGGTRDEKLFF. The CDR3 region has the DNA TGTGCCAGCAGTTTAGGTGGAACAAGGGATGAAAAACTGTTTTTT.

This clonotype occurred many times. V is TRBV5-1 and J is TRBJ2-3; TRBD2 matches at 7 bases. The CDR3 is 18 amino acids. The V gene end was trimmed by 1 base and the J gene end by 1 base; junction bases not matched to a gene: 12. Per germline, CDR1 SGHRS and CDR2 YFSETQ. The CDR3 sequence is CASSLSAKAGVGTDTQYF. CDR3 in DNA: TGCGCCAGCAGCTTGTCAGCAAAGGCGGGAGTTGGCACAGATACGCAGTATTTT. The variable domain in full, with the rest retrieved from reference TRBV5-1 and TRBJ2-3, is KAGVTQTPRYLIKTRGQQVTLSCSPISGHRSVSWYQQTPGQGLQFLFEYFSETQRNKGNFPGRFSGRQFSNSRSEMNVSTLELGDSALYLCASSLSAKAGVGTDTQYFGPGTRLTVL.

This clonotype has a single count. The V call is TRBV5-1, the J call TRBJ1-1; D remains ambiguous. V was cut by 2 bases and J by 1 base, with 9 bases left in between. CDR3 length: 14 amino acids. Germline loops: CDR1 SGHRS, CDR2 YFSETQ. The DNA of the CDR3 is TGCGCCAGCAGCTTAGACGTACGGAACACTGAAGCTTTCTTT. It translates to CASSLDVRNTEAFF.